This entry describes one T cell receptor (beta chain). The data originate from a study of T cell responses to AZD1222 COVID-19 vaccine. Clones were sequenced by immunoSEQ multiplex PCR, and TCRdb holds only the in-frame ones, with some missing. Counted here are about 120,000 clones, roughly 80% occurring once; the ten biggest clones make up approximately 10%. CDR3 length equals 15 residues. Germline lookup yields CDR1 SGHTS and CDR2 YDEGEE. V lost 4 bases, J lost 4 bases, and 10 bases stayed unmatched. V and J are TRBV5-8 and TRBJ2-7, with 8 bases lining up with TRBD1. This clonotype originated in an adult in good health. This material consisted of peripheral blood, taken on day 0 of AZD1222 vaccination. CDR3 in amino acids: CASSNAGQEKYEQYF. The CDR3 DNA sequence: TGTGCCAGCAGCAACGCGGGACAGGAAAAATACGAGCAGTACTTC. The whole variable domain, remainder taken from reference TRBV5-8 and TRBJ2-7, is EAGVTQSPTHLIKTRGQQATLRCSPISGHTSVYWYQQALGLGLQFLLWYDEGEERNRGNFPPRFSGRQFPNYSSELNVNALELEDSALYLCASSNAGQEKYEQYFGPGTRLTVT.